The rows below give T cell receptor beta chains drawn from one sample of a study of T-cell reconstitution after alpha-beta-depleted transplantation in children. TCRdb independently ran MiXCR on the PCR reads; one entry per CDR3 protein. The sample contains fewer than 550,000 distinct CDR3 sequences, roughly 10% of which appear only once. The sample here was PBMCs from the stem cell graft donor, taken from the stem cell graft. The receptors were sampled from a human donor who donated a stem cell graft to a child with acute myeloid leukemia. Each CDR3 is given with its conserved first and last residue.

V: TRBV12-3/TRBV12-4; CDR3: CASTLGRRGPTNYGYTF
V: TRBV11-1; CDR3: CASSFPQASGMRVQETQYF
V: TRBV20-1; CDR3: CSAARGQGGELFF
V: TRBV27; CDR3: CASSLSDRYITEAFF
V: TRBV5-1; CDR3: CASSLAAGVGDTQYF
V: TRBV7-2; CDR3: CASSTAPARWDTQYF
V: TRBV6-5; CDR3: CASSYRGTHYGYTF
V: TRBV5-1; CDR3: CASSPAALAGVLDEQFF
V: TRBV12-3/TRBV12-4; CDR3: CASSAQGVRNSPLHF
V: TRBV20-1; CDR3: CSARRASGGAGDTQYF
V: TRBV3-1; CDR3: CASTPTSGYTDTQYF
V: TRBV7-3; CDR3: CASSLTTKQETQYF
V: TRBV10-3; CDR3: CAISAGGNQPQHF
V: TRBV27; CDR3: CASSPSESPTDTQYF
V: TRBV12-3/TRBV12-4; CDR3: CASSLDLGGPKNIQYF
V: TRBV12-3/TRBV12-4; CDR3: CASSIWDGGVHPDTQYF
V: TRBV7-2; CDR3: CASSPSGASSYNEQFF
V: TRBV5-1; CDR3: CASSTQGRETQYF
V: TRBV19; CDR3: CASSIGVSGANVLTF
V: TRBV29-1; CDR3: CSATPAPNTEAFF
V: TRBV4-3; CDR3: CASSLERGTDTQYF
V: TRBV19; CDR3: CASSIVESSGSNEQFF